This T cell receptor beta chain was retrieved from a study of blood T cell repertoires in COVID-19. About the research overall: Spain, Italy and the United States supplied samples that represented acute and convalescent COVID-19. Sources were T cells, B-cell-depleted T cells, or PBMCs; the material itself was cDNA or gDNA.

In the original processing: For nucleated cells, counts were estimated from reference gene primer amplification. Here immunoSEQ multiplex PCR was the method, and the copy in TCRdb shows in-frame clones only, minus some. V and J calls and clone size are copied from that table; D and trimming were computed from the DNA. The sample includes approximately 42,000 clones, more than 75% of them seen just once. Germline CDR1 reads LGHNA; CDR2 reads YNFKEQ. The CDR3 totals 21 residues. Trimming removed 1 base from V and 3 bases from J; junction bases left unmatched: 17. The specimen sequenced was peripheral blood. This TCR was recovered from an older man with acute or convalescent COVID-19. The chain couples TRBV4-2 to TRBJ2-1, with TRBD2 matching over 11 bases. The CDR3 loop is CASSQGPRISGGVRNYNEQFF. In DNA form, the CDR3 reads TGTGCCAGCAGCCAAGGACCACGGATTAGCGGGGGGGTAAGAAACTACAATGAGCAGTTCTTC.